One and the same sample provided the 26 T cell receptor beta chains below, sequenced in a study of blood T cell repertoires in COVID-19. This table comes from immunoSEQ multiplex PCR, and its TCRdb copy is limited to in-frame clones, with some not included. The data show about 20,000 clones, 91% seen once. Sequencing was done on a sample of peripheral blood. Receptors were obtained from a man in his 70s with active COVID-19.

The chain joins TRBV5-1 to TRBJ1-2; the match to TRBD1 covers 7 bases. In germline, CDR1 is SGHRS, CDR2 YFSETQ. The CDR3 has 15 residues. V was clipped by 1 base and J by 4 bases; unmatched bases: 7. The CDR3 DNA reads as TGCGCCAGCAGCTTGCTAGGGGGCTCCGGCTATGGCTACACCTTC. This encodes CASSLLGGSGYGYTF. The variable domain in full, completed from reference TRBV5-1 and TRBJ1-2, reads KAGVTQTPRYLIKTRGQQVTLSCSPISGHRSVSWYQQTPGQGLQFLFEYFSETQRNKGNFPGRFSGRQFSNSRSEMNVSTLELGDSALYLCASSLLGGSGYGYTFGSGTRLTVV.

The V and J genes are TRBV2 and TRBJ1-1; 9 bases agree with TRBD1. The germline V gene encodes CDR1 SNHLY and CDR2 FYNNEI. This CDR3 region has 16 residues. V was pared by 0 bases and J by 4 bases, with 6 bases of the junction left unmatched. The CDR3 region has the DNA TGTGCCAGCAGTGAAGCGAGGACAGGGGCAGGCACTGAAGCTTTCTTT. Translated, it gives CASSEARTGAGTEAFF.

This rearrangement joins TRBV7-9 to TRBJ2-1, with a possible D match to TRBD2 (6 bases). This CDR3 spans 15 amino acids. Per the germline V gene, CDR1 is SEHNR and CDR2 is FQNEAQ (reference sequence). Between the trimmed V and J ends, which lost 4 bases and 4 bases, there was a span of 14 bases. This chain's CDR3 is CASSSPAGGYNEQFF. The CDR3 DNA reads TGTGCCAGCAGCTCCCCAGCGGGCGGGTACAATGAGCAGTTCTTC.

V usage is TRBV28 and J usage is TRBJ2-5; D is perhaps TRBD2 (6 bases). The CDR3 sequence is 15 residues long. Germline loops: CDR1 MDHEN, CDR2 SYDVKM. The ends were cut back, 6 bases at V and 4 bases at J, with 18 bases in the middle. The CDR3, as DNA: TGTGCCAGCAGGAAACCCGGACTACCCATAGAGACCCAGTACTTC. Encoded protein: CASRKPGLPIETQYF.

The chain employs TRBV7-7 and TRBJ2-1; 11 bases match TRBD2. V shed 5 bases, J shed 0 bases, and the junction held 9 bases outside the gene matches. CDR3 length: 18 amino acids. Per germline, CDR1 SSHAT and CDR2 FNYEAQ (reference sequence). The CDR3 region is CASSLIPSGRFSYNEQFF. Written as DNA, the CDR3 is TGTGCCAGCAGCCTTATCCCTAGCGGGAGGTTCTCCTACAATGAGCAGTTCTTC.

CDR3 amino acids: CASSLSKNTGELFF. The CDR3 DNA reads TGTGCCAGCAGTTTAAGCAAGAACACCGGGGAGCTGTTTTTT. The rearrangement joins TRBV28 to TRBJ2-2; D is unresolved. This CDR3 contains 14 residues. The germline V gene encodes CDR1 MDHEN and CDR2 SYDVKM. The ends were cut back, 2 bases at V and 1 base at J, with 5 bases in the middle. Combining the CDR3 with reference TRBV28 and TRBJ2-2 gives the whole variable domain DVKVTQSSRYLVKRTGEKVFLECVQDMDHENMFWYRQDPGLGLRLIYFSYDVKMKEKGDIPEGYSVSREKKERFSLILESASTNQTSMYLCASSLSKNTGELFFGEGSRLTVL.

The rearrangement links TRBV12-3 or TRBV12-4 to TRBJ2-7; unclear D gene. The CDR3 length is 11 residues. The V end was cut by 3 bases, the J end by 6 bases, with 6 bases between. In DNA form, the CDR3 reads TGTGCCAGCAGTTTTGGTAGCGAGCAGTACTTC. It specifies CASSFGSEQYF.

The J gene is TRBJ1-5, the V gene TRBV3-1 (or the pseudogene TRBV3-2), with 11 bases matching TRBD1. After removal of 1 base from V and 9 bases from J, the junction contained 8 bases not matched to a gene. The CDR3 totals 16 residues. The V gene's germline CDR1 is LGHDT and CDR2 YNNKEL (reference sequence). The CDR3 DNA reads as TGTGCCAGCAGCCAAGGTGGGACAGGGGGTTGGTGGCCCCAGCATTTT. Protein product: CASSQGGTGGWWPQHF.

The sample holds one count of this clone. CDR3: CASSLREEQYF. CDR3 nucleotide sequence: TGTGCCAGCAGCTTACGGGAAGAGCAGTACTTC. This sequence joins TRBV7-2 and TRBJ2-7, with D perhaps matching TRBD2 (5 bases). V shed 2 bases and J shed 7 bases, with 6 bases lying between them. Per the germline V gene, CDR1 is SGHTA and CDR2 is FQGNSA. The CDR3 runs 11 residues. The complete variable domain, with remaining parts taken from reference TRBV7-2 and TRBJ2-7, reads GAGVSQSPSNKVTEKGKDVELRCDPISGHTALYWYRQSLGQGLEFLIYFQGNSAPDKSGLPSDRFSAERTGGSVSTLTIQRTQQEDSAVYLCASSLREEQYFGPGTRLTVT.

In this sample, this clone turned up once. V gene TRBV5-1 combines with J gene TRBJ2-6; a weak D match, TRBD1 (6 bases). V was shortened by 4 bases and J by 0 bases, with 14 bases between the two germline ends. Germline V lookup: CDR1 SGHRS, CDR2 YFSETQ. The CDR3 is made up of 17 amino acids. CDR3 nucleotide sequence: TGCGCCAGCAGCCTCACCGGGACACCCTCTGGGGCCAACGTCCTGACTTTC. This gives the protein CASSLTGTPSGANVLTF.

The gene calls are TRBV7-2 and TRBJ2-7; 10 positions agree with TRBD2. CDR3 length equals 14 residues. Germline trimming cut 5 bases from V and 7 bases from J; bases unmatched to any gene: 8. Germline V gene sequence: CDR1 SGHTA, CDR2 FQGNSA. The CDR3 spells CASSPLAGGGEQYF. The CDR3 region has the DNA TGTGCCAGCAGCCCCTTAGCGGGAGGCGGGGAGCAGTACTTC. Filled out from reference TRBV7-2 and TRBJ2-7, the complete variable domain reads GAGVSQSPSNKVTEKGKDVELRCDPISGHTALYWYRQSLGQGLEFLIYFQGNSAPDKSGLPSDRFSAERTGGSVSTLTIQRTQQEDSAVYLCASSPLAGGGEQYFGPGTRLTVT.

The count of this clone is one. The chain recombines TRBV19 with TRBJ1-6; 10 bases map to TRBD1. V lost 7 bases to trimming and J lost 11 bases; unmatched junction nucleotides: 11. Germline V gene data show CDR1 as LNHDA and CDR2 as SQIVND (reference sequence). This CDR3 region has 15 residues. CDR3 loop: CASTPDRGFAAPLHF. Written as DNA, the CDR3 is TGTGCCAGTACCCCGGACAGGGGGTTTGCGGCACCCCTCCACTTT.

The genes are TRBV5-1 and TRBJ1-1, with a tentative D call TRBD1 (6 bases). V lost 0 bases and J 5 bases, leaving 11 bases between the germline ends. The germline gives CDR1 SGHRS, CDR2 YFSETQ. The CDR3 has 14 residues. The CDR3 is CASSLVGAQTEAFF. CDR3 DNA: TGCGCCAGCAGCTTGGTGGGGGCGCAAACTGAAGCTTTCTTT.

The chain is built from TRBV28 and TRBJ2-2, with 7 bases that match TRBD1. V was clipped by 7 bases and J by 6 bases; unmatched bases: 5. This CDR3 has 13 amino acids. CDR1 is MDHEN, CDR2 SYDVKM, per germline. The CDR3 DNA is TGTGCCAGCAAGACAGGGACCCCCGGGGAGCTGTTTTTT. Its protein is CASKTGTPGELFF.

The V gene is TRBV7-9, the J gene TRBJ2-3, with D uncertain. The V gene's germline CDR1 is SEHNR and CDR2 FQNEAQ (reference sequence). V lost 6 bases and J 0 bases, leaving 10 bases between the germline ends. The CDR3 totals 14 residues. CDR3 sequence: CASSLTTSTDTQYF. CDR3 bases: TGTGCCAGCAGTTTAACCACTAGCACAGATACGCAGTATTTT.

The V gene is TRBV9, the J gene TRBJ2-2; 8 nucleotides match TRBD2. Trimming at V came to 0 bases and at J to 5 bases, leaving 3 bases not matched to a gene. CDR1 SGDLS and CDR2 YYNGEE come from the germline V gene. The CDR3 spans 15 residues. The CDR3 loop is CASSVAPSGTGELFF. The CDR3 DNA sequence: TGTGCCAGCAGCGTAGCCCCTAGCGGGACCGGGGAGCTGTTTTTT. Full variable domain (remainder filled in from reference TRBV9 and TRBJ2-2): DSGVTQTPKHLITATGQRVTLRCSPRSGDLSVYWYQQSLDQGLQFLIQYYNGEERAKGNILERFSAQQFPDLHSELNLSSLELGDSALYFCASSVAPSGTGELFFGEGSRLTVL.

The rearrangement links TRBV5-4 to TRBJ1-2; D may be TRBD1 (6 bases). CDR3 length equals 15 residues. Germline-derived CDR1 and CDR2 are SGHNT and YYREEE (reference sequence). Trimming stripped 0 bases from V and 3 bases from J, with 12 bases between. CDR3 nucleotides: TGTGCCAGCAGCTTGGTAGGGGCAGGGGACTATGGCTACACCTTC. The encoded protein is CASSLVGAGDYGYTF.

This clone was observed a single time. This chain joins TRBV18 and TRBJ2-5, with a possible D match to TRBD2 (6 bases). CDR1 is KGHSH and CDR2 is LQKENI in the germline V gene. Trimming stripped 6 bases from V and 1 base from J, with 15 bases between. The CDR3 extends over 15 amino acids. DNA of the CDR3: TGTGCCAGCTCCCTCGGAGTCGGGGGCCAAGAGACCCAGTACTTC. Encoded protein: CASSLGVGGQETQYF.

This chain links TRBV7-3 with TRBJ1-1, with 10 bases aligning to TRBD1. Germline V CDR1 and CDR2: SGHTA, FQGTGA. This CDR3 region has 12 residues. J was trimmed by 10 bases and V by 6 bases; bases with no gene match: 5. The CDR3, as DNA: TGTGCCAGCAGTAAGACAGGGGGCGCAGCTTTCTTT. Amino acids: CASSKTGGAAFF.

CDR3 DNA sequence: TGTGCCAGCACCGTCGGGAGAGGGGAGACCCAGTACTTC. Translated: CASTVGRGETQYF. J is TRBJ2-5 and V is TRBV6-6; a weak D match, TRBD2 (6 bases). Trimming cost V 7 bases and J 5 bases, with 14 bases left between them. Germline CDR1 reads MNHNY; CDR2 reads SVGAGI (reference sequence). The length of the CDR3 is 13 residues.

This sequence joins TRBV4-1 and TRBJ1-1; D possibly corresponds to TRBD1 (5 bases). CDR1 and CDR2 (germline): MGHRA, YSYEKL. V shed 5 bases and J shed 0 bases, with 13 bases lying between them. CDR3 size: 15 residues. CDR3 nucleotides: TGCGCCAGCAGCTCGAAGGGAGGGGTGAACACTGAAGCTTTCTTT. Its protein product is CASSSKGGVNTEAFF.

This clone has only a few counts. The chain uses TRBV12-3 or TRBV12-4 and TRBJ1-2; D uncertain. This CDR3 contains 13 residues. Deletions cut 4 bases from V and 7 bases from J, with 13 bases between. In DNA form, the CDR3 reads TGTGCCAGCAGTTCCGGTGGAGGGAGTGGCTACACCTTC. Translating it yields CASSSGGGSGYTF.

The chain uses TRBV9 and TRBJ2-3, with 13 bases identical to TRBD2. The CDR3 has 19 residues. After removal of 4 bases from V and 2 bases from J, the junction contained 13 bases not matched to a gene. CDR1 and CDR2 from the germline V gene are SGDLS and YYNGEE. CDR3 in amino acids: CASSPTSGRLTGATDTQYF. The CDR3 bases are TGTGCCAGCAGCCCGACTAGCGGGAGGCTCACCGGGGCCACAGATACGCAGTATTTT.

This rearrangement joins TRBV20-1 to TRBJ2-7; D not certain. Germline V lookup: CDR1 DFQATT, CDR2 SNEGSKA (reference sequence). Trimming cost V 2 bases and J 5 bases, with 7 bases left between them. The CDR3 is 11 residues long. The CDR3 here is CSARRADEQYF. CDR3 coding DNA: TGCAGTGCTAGAAGAGCCGACGAGCAGTACTTC.

The genes are TRBV6-2 or TRBV6-3 and TRBJ1-5; 12 nucleotides align to TRBD1. V lost 5 bases to trimming and J lost 6 bases; unmatched junction nucleotides: 8. The CDR3 contains 16 residues. Germline CDR1 and CDR2: MNHEY and SVGEGT. The CDR3 DNA reads as TGTGCCAGCAGTCTCCCGGGACAGGGGGCGGGTCAGCCCCAGCATTTT. Amino acid sequence: CASSLPGQGAGQPQHF.

The rearrangement links TRBV6-2 or TRBV6-3 to TRBJ2-1; 11 bases are shared with TRBD2. CDR3 length equals 16 residues. Germline V CDR1 and CDR2: MNHEY, SVGEGT. V trimming: 4 bases; J trimming: 4 bases; junction bases outside the gene matches: 6. The CDR3 bases are TGTGCCAGCAGTTCTAGCGGGGGGAAACATTACAATGAGCAGTTCTTC. Amino acid sequence: CASSSSGGKHYNEQFF.